This is a list of T cell receptor beta chains from one sample in a study of cytomegalovirus exposure and HLA in healthy donors. Method: immunoSEQ multiplex PCR; TCRdb's copy keeps in-frame clones and lacks some. Altogether fewer than 200,000 clones are present, roughly 76% being singletons, with the ten largest covering approximately 13%. Specimen: PBMCs. These receptor sequences come from a woman aged 45 to 65 in good health and CMV-seronegative. Both conserved end residues are part of each CDR3. The order of the fields is D gene, J gene, clone size, V gene, CDR3 protein, CDR3 DNA. D genes are given only for firm matches. Where a row states a size, it is once, few, many or the class of an expanded clone; other rows omit it.

-,TRBJ1-1,-,TRBV5-6,CASSLGGESTEAFF,TGTGCCAGCAGCTTAGGGGGAGAAAGCACTGAAGCTTTCTTT
TRBD1,TRBJ2-4,-,TRBV7-2,CASSSDRGKNIQYF,TGTGCCAGCAGCTCCGACAGGGGAAAAAACATTCAGTACTTC
-,TRBJ2-5,once,TRBV5-4,CAGGRGGNQETQYF,TGTGCCGGAGGGAGGGGGGGGAACCAAGAGACCCAGTACTTC
TRBD2,TRBJ2-5,once,TRBV2,CASSEIRGGGETQYF,TGTGCCAGCAGTGAAATCCGCGGGGGGGGAGAGACCCAGTACTTC
TRBD2,TRBJ2-2,-,TRBV4-2,CASSQAIIAGGHTGELFF,TGTGCCAGCAGCCAGGCGATTATAGCGGGGGGGCACACCGGGGAGCTGTTTTTT
-,TRBJ1-3,-,TRBV10-3,CAISGGLSGNTIYF,TGTGCCATCAGTGGAGGGCTCTCTGGAAACACCATATATTTT
TRBD2,TRBJ2-3,once,TRBV9,CASSQGLAADTQYF,TGTGCCAGCAGCCAGGGACTAGCGGCAGATACGCAGTATTTT
-,TRBJ2-3,-,TRBV5-6,CASSPTASTDTQYF,TGTGCCAGCAGCCCGACAGCTAGCACAGATACGCAGTATTTT
-,TRBJ1-4,-,TRBV27,CASSPTVATNEKLFF,TGTGCCAGCAGTCCAACGGTTGCAACTAATGAAAAACTGTTTTTT
-,TRBJ1-6,-,TRBV28,CASRPADSSNSPLHF,TGTGCCAGCAGGCCTGCTGACAGTAGTAATTCACCCCTCCACTTT
-,TRBJ1-3,once,TRBV9,CASSVEPDSRNTIYF,TGTGCCAGCAGCGTAGAACCCGACAGTCGAAACACCATATATTTT
-,TRBJ2-3,-,TRBV9,CASSVTHGRGADTQYF,TGTGCCAGCAGCGTAACCCACGGGAGAGGAGCAGATACGCAGTATTTT
TRBD1,TRBJ1-6,-,TRBV5-1,CASSPQGQGTGSPLHF,TGCGCCAGCAGCCCGCAGGGACAGGGGACGGGATCACCCCTCCACTTT
-,TRBJ1-4,-,TRBV7-2,CASSLAQGLGTNEKLFF,TGTGCCAGCAGCTTAGCCCAGGGGTTGGGAACTAATGAAAAACTGTTTTTT
TRBD1,TRBJ1-4,once,TRBV5-4,CASSFTGTGEGKLFF,TGTGCCAGCAGCTTTACCGGGACAGGGGAAGGAAAACTGTTTTTT
-,TRBJ2-2,-,TRBV4-1,CASSPGGNTGELFF,TGCGCCAGCAGCCCCGGGGGGAACACCGGGGAGCTGTTTTTT
-,TRBJ1-6,-,TRBV7-9,CASSLGAGVSPLHF,TGTGCCAGCAGCTTAGGCGCAGGTGTTTCACCCCTCCACTTT
-,TRBJ2-7,-,TRBV28,CASSTPTGLVDEQYF,TGTGCCAGCAGTACTCCGACAGGTTTAGTCGACGAGCAGTACTTC
TRBD2,TRBJ2-7,-,TRBV15,CATSSAWGRDYEQYF,TGTGCCACCAGCAGCGCTTGGGGGAGGGACTACGAGCAGTACTTC
TRBD1,TRBJ2-2,-,TRBV28,CASTRLVGQDTGELFF,TGTGCCAGCACGCGACTTGTGGGACAGGACACCGGGGAGCTGTTTTTT
-,TRBJ2-2,few,TRBV6-4,CASSLLPGSGELFF,TGTGCCAGCAGCCTACTTCCCGGGTCAGGGGAGCTGTTTTTT
-,TRBJ2-7,-,TRBV7-9,CASSNQAYEQYF,TGTGCCAGCAGTAACCAGGCATACGAGCAGTACTTC
-,TRBJ1-2,-,TRBV5-4,CASTNRGSYGYTF,TGTGCCAGCACAAACAGAGGGTCCTATGGCTACACCTTC
TRBD1,TRBJ2-3,-,TRBV27,CASSMRGHPDTQYF,TGTGCCAGCAGTATGAGGGGGCACCCAGATACGCAGTATTTT
TRBD1,TRBJ1-2,-,TRBV28,CASSLAGAGGLDLLRTGYTF,TGTGCCAGCAGTTTAGCCGGGGCAGGGGGCCTAGACTTATTGAGAACCGGCTACACCTTC
-,TRBJ1-2,-,TRBV5-1,CASRSSTPNSEGYTF,TGCGCCAGCAGGAGTAGCACCCCCAATTCCGAAGGCTACACCTTC
TRBD1,TRBJ1-3,-,TRBV6-1,CASSDPQGGVGAIYF,TGTGCCAGCAGTGACCCGCAGGGGGGAGTCGGTGCCATATATTTT
-,TRBJ1-3,-,TRBV15,CATSREGGLLGNTIYF,TGTGCCACCAGCAGAGAAGGGGGTCTTCTCGGAAACACCATATATTTT
TRBD2,TRBJ2-2,-,TRBV13,CASSPRTSGGSTGELFF,TGTGCCAGCAGCCCGCGGACTAGCGGGGGGAGCACCGGGGAGCTGTTTTTT
TRBD2,TRBJ2-3,-,TRBV5-1,CASSLFGAGDDTQYF,TGCGCCAGCAGCTTGTTTGGGGCGGGAGATGATACGCAGTATTTT
-,TRBJ2-2,-,TRBV7-2,CASSHGQGPGGELFF,TGTGCCAGCAGCCACGGGCAGGGGCCGGGCGGGGAGCTGTTTTTT
-,TRBJ1-2,-,TRBV2,CASSGGGLGRGYTF,TGTGCCAGCAGTGGAGGGGGTCTGGGGCGCGGCTACACCTTC
-,TRBJ1-5,-,TRBV19,CASNLGLRSNQPQHF,TGTGCCAGTAATCTAGGCCTTCGGTCCAATCAGCCCCAGCATTTT
-,TRBJ2-7,-,TRBV7-2,CASSATYEQYF,TGTGCCAGCAGCGCGACCTACGAGCAGTACTTC
-,TRBJ2-7,-,TRBV6-5,CASSYGLAGDEQYF,TGTGCCAGCAGTTACGGATTGGCAGGGGACGAGCAGTACTTC
TRBD2,TRBJ2-3,-,TRBV6-4,CASSDGLATDTQYF,TGTGCCAGCAGTGACGGACTAGCCACAGATACGCAGTATTTT
TRBD1,TRBJ2-7,-,TRBV14,CASSQGGTGGYEQYF,TGTGCCAGCAGCCAAGGTGGGACAGGGGGCTACGAGCAGTACTTC
TRBD1,TRBJ2-1,-,TRBV10-1,CASSFTWTGHLSSYNEQFF,TGCGCCAGCAGTTTTACCTGGACAGGCCATTTGAGCTCCTACAATGAGCAGTTCTTC
-,TRBJ1-3,-,TRBV5-1,CASSFQGITGNTIYF,TGCGCCAGCAGCTTTCAGGGAATCACTGGAAACACCATATATTTT
TRBD1,TRBJ2-7,-,TRBV18,CASSRPGTGNTYEQYF,TGTGCCAGCTCACGTCCCGGGACAGGGAACACCTACGAGCAGTACTTC
-,TRBJ1-5,-,TRBV15,CATAGASNQPQHF,TGTGCCACTGCGGGGGCTAGCAATCAGCCCCAGCATTTT
-,TRBJ1-1,-,TRBV6-6,CASSYPTQNTEAFF,TGTGCCAGCAGTTACCCGACACAGAACACTGAAGCTTTCTTT
TRBD1,TRBJ1-4,few,TRBV7-2,CASSGAGQGLNEKLFF,TGTGCCTCGAGTGGCGCGGGACAGGGGCTTAATGAAAAACTGTTTTTT
-,TRBJ2-7,-,TRBV27,CASSWGGGYEQYF,TGTGCCAGCAGTTGGGGAGGTGGGTACGAGCAGTACTTC
TRBD1,TRBJ1-3,-,TRBV15,CATSRDPIQGTGNTIYF,TGTGCCACCAGCAGAGACCCAATACAGGGGACTGGAAACACCATATATTTT